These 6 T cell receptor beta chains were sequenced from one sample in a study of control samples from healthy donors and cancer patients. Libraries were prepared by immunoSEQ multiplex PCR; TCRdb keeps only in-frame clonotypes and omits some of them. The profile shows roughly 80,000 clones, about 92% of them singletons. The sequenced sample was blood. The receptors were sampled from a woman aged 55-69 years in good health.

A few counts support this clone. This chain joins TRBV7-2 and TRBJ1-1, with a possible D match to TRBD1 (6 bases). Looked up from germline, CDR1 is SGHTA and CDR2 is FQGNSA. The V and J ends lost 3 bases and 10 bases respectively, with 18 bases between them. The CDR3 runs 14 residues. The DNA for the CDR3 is TGTGCCAGCAGCTTCTACCCCACCGGGACAACAGCTTTCTTT. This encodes CASSFYPTGTTAFF. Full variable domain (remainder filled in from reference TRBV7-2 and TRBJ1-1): GAGVSQSPSNKVTEKGKDVELRCDPISGHTALYWYRQSLGQGLEFLIYFQGNSAPDKSGLPSDRFSAERTGGSVSTLTIQRTQQEDSAVYLCASSFYPTGTTAFFGQGTRLTVV.

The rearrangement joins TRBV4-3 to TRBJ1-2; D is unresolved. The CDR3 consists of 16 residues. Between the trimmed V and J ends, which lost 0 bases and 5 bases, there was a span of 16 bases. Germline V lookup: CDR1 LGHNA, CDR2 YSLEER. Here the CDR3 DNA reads TGCGCCAGCAGCCAAGATATAGCGGGAGTGGGGTATGGCTACACCTTC. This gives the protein CASSQDIAGVGYGYTF.

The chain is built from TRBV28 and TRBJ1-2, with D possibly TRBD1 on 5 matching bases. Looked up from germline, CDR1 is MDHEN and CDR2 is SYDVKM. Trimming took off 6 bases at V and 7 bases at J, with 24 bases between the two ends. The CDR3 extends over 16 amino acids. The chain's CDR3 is CASSHQRTAHGGGYTF. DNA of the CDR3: TGTGCCAGCAGCCATCAAAGGACGGCGCACGGGGGTGGCTACACCTTC.

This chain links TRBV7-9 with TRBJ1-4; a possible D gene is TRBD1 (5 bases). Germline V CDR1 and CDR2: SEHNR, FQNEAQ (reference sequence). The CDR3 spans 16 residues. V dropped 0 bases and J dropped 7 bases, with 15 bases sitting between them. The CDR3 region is CASSLAITGGIEKLFF. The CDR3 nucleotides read TGTGCCAGCAGCTTAGCAATAACAGGAGGGATTGAAAAACTGTTTTTT.

The CDR3 loop is CASSLQGGASYNEQFF. The CDR3 nucleotides are TGCGCCAGCAGCCTCCAAGGAGGTGCGTCCTACAATGAGCAGTTCTTC. The chain joins TRBV5-1 to TRBJ2-1; a weak D match, TRBD2 (5 bases). Trimming pared 4 bases from V and 1 base from J, leaving 15 bases between. Germline CDR1 is SGHRS and CDR2 is YFSETQ. The CDR3 extends over 16 amino acids. The full variable domain, completed using reference TRBV5-1 and TRBJ2-1, is KAGVTQTPRYLIKTRGQQVTLSCSPISGHRSVSWYQQTPGQGLQFLFEYFSETQRNKGNFPGRFSGRQFSNSRSEMNVSTLELGDSALYLCASSLQGGASYNEQFFGPGTRLTVL.

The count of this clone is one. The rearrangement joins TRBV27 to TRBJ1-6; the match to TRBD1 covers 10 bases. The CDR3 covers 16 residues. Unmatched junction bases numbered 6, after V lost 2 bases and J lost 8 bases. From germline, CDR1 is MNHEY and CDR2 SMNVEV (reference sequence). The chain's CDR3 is CASSLRRDRGDSPLHF. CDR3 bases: TGTGCCAGCAGTTTAAGACGGGACAGGGGCGATTCACCCCTCCACTTT.